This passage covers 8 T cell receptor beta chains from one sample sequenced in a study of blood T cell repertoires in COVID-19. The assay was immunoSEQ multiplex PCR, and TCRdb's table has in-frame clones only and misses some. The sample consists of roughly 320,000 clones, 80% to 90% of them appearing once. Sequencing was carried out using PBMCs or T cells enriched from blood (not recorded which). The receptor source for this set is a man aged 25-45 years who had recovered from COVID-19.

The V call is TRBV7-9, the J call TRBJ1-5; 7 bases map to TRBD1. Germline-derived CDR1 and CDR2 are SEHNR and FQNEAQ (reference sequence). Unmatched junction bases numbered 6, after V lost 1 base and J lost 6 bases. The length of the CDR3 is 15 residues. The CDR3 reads CASSLGTGDAQPQHF. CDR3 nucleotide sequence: TGTGCCAGCAGCTTAGGAACAGGGGATGCTCAGCCCCAGCATTTT.

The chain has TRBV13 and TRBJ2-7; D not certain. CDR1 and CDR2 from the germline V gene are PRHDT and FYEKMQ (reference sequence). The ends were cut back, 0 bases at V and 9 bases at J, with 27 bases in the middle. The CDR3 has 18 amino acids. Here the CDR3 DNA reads TGTGCCAGCAGCTTAGGGCGGCGCCTTGGTCCCTCCATGGGTGGGCAGTACTTC. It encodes CASSLGRRLGPSMGGQYF.

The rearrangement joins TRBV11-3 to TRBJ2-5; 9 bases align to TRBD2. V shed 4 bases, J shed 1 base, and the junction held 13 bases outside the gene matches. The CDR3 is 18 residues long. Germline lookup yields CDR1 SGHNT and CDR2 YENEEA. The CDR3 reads CASSSPRERGAFQETQYF. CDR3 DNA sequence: TGTGCCAGCAGCTCCCCTAGGGAGCGGGGGGCATTCCAAGAGACCCAGTACTTC.

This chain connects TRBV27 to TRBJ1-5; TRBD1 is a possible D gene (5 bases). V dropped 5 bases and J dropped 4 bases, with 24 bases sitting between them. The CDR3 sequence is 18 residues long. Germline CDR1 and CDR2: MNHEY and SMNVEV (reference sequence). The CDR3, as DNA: TGTGCCAGCAGTAGGTTCGGGGGGTCGGGCCTTGGGAATCAGCCCCAGCATTTT. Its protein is CASSRFGGSGLGNQPQHF.

The DNA for the CDR3 is TGTGCCAGCAGCTTGGCACGGACTAGCGGGAGGCCCGGGGAGCTGTTTTTT. This encodes CASSLARTSGRPGELFF. The chain joins TRBV5-6 to TRBJ2-2; 14 bases line up with TRBD2. The germline gives CDR1 SGHDT, CDR2 YYEEEE. V lost 0 bases and J lost 6; bases outside the gene matches: 4. The CDR3 is 17 amino acids.

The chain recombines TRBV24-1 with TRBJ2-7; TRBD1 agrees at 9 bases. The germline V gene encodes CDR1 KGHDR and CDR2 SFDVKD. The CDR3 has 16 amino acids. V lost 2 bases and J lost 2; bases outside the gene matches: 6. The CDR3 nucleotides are TGTGCCACCAGTGATTCCGCGGGACAGGGAGCCTACGAGCAGTACTTC. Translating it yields CATSDSAGQGAYEQYF.

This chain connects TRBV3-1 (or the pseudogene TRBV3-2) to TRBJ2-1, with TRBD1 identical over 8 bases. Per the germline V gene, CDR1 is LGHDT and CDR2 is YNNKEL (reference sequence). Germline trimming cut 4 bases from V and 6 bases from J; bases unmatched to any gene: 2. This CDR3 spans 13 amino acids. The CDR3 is CASSPGQANEQFF. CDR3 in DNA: TGTGCCAGCAGCCCGGGACAGGCCAATGAGCAGTTCTTC.

CDR3 region: CACGRLTYEQYF. The CDR3 bases are TGTGCCTGCGGGAGGTTAACGTACGAGCAGTACTTC. The chain carries TRBV30 and TRBJ2-7, with TRBD2 identical over 7 bases. The J segment lost 4 bases and the V segment lost 6 bases, leaving 6 bases of the junction unmatched. The CDR3 has 12 amino acids. Germline CDR1 and CDR2: GTSNPN and SVGIG (reference sequence).